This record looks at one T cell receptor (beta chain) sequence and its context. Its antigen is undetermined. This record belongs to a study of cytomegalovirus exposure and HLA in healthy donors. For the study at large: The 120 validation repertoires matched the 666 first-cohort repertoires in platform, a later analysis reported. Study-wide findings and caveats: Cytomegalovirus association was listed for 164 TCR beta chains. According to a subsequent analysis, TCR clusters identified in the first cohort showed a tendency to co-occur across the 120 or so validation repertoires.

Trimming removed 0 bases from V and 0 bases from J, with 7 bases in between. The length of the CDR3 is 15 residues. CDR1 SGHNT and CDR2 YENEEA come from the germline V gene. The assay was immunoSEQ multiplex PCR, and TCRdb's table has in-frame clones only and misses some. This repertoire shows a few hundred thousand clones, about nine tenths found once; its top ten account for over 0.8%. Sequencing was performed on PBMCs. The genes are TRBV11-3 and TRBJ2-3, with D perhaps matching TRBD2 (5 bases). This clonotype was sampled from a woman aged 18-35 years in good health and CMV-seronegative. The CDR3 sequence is CASSLDGGSTDTQYF. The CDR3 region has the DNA TGTGCCAGCAGCTTAGATGGCGGGAGCACAGATACGCAGTATTTT.